This is a list of T cell receptor beta chains from one sample in a study of T cells in Graves' hyperthyroidism and ophthalmopathy. TCRdb ran MiXCR on the multiplex PCR reads and lists one entry per CDR3 protein. The repertoire consists of fewer than 650,000 distinct CDR3 sequences, with roughly 45% occurring once and the leading ten covering about two fifths. The source material was peripheral blood or thyroid tissue (not recorded which). The receptors come from an adult woman with Graves' disease, either hyperthyroidism or ophthalmopathy (not recorded which). The CDR3 runs from the conserved cysteine through the conserved F or W. The order of the fields is V gene, D gene, clone size, J gene, CDR3 DNA, CDR3 protein. A D gene is named only where the DNA matches it firmly. The size entry is marked missing in some rows and otherwise reads once, few, many or a size class.

TRBV10-1	TRBD1	many	TRBJ2-6	TGCGCCAGCAGTCCGGGACAGGGTTCCCGCTCTGGGGCCAACGTCCTGACTTTC	CASSPGQGSRSGANVLTF
TRBV29-1	.	.	TRBJ2-1	TGCAACGGGGGTGGTGGGGAGCAGTTCTTC	CNGGGGEQFF
TRBV29-1	.	few	TRBJ2-2	TGCAGCGTTGTGGTACAGGGAGCACTCTTGAACACCGGGGAGCTGTTTTTT	CSVVVQGALLNTGELFF
TRBV29-1	.	few	TRBJ1-4	TGCAGCGCCAGGGCCGCGGTTAACGAAAAACTGTTTTTT	CSARAAVNEKLFF
TRBV15	.	.	TRBJ1-2	TGTGCCACCAGCAGGAGCGGGAACTATGGCTACACCTTC	CATSRSGNYGYTF
TRBV10-3	.	few	TRBJ1-2	TGTGCCATCAGTGTTGGACCGGGGTATGGCTACACCTTC	CAISVGPGYGYTF
TRBV29-1	TRBD2	.	TRBJ2-1	TGCAGCGTTGAAGATAGGCGGGGGTCCTACAATGAGCAGTTCTTC	CSVEDRRGSYNEQFF
TRBV20-1	.	.	TRBJ2-7	TGCAGTGTTCCGGTCTCCTACGAGCAGTACTTC	CSVPVSYEQYF
TRBV20-1	.	.	TRBJ2-5	TGCAGTGCTACGACGTTTGCAGGCGGAGAGACCCAGTACTTC	CSATTFAGGETQYF
TRBV19	.	many	TRBJ1-5	TGTGCCAGTAGTATTCCCACAAATCAGCCCCAGCATTTT	CASSIPTNQPQHF
TRBV5-1	.	.	TRBJ2-7	TGCGCCAGCAGCCAGAGGGAGCCCGACAGTTTTAGCTCCTACGAGCAGTACTTC	CASSQREPDSFSSYEQYF
TRBV5-6	TRBD2	once	TRBJ2-2	TGTGCCAGCAGCCCCTTTGCGGGAGGGCCTACCGGGGAGCTGTTTTTT	CASSPFAGGPTGELFF
TRBV29-1	.	.	TRBJ2-2	TGCAGCTCACAGGGCACCGGGGAGCTGTTTTTT	CSSQGTGELFF
TRBV7-9	TRBD1	.	TRBJ2-5	TGTGCCAGCAGCGAGGGGACAGGGCTTGAGACCCAGTACTTC	CASSEGTGLETQYF
TRBV28	.	.	TRBJ2-7	TGTGCCAGCAGTCAGGACTACTACGAGCAGTACTTC	CASSQDYYEQYF
TRBV20-1	.	.	TRBJ1-2	TGCAGTGCCAGTCGGGCATCGCGGGCCAACTATGGCTACACCTTC	CSASRASRANYGYTF
TRBV10-3	.	.	TRBJ1-5	TGTGCCATCAGTGACCCTGGTCCCTCGGGCAATCAGCCCCAGCATTTT	CAISDPGPSGNQPQHF